A selection of T cell receptor beta chains follows, all from one sample in a study of blood T cells in healthy people across ages. TCRdb used MiXCR to reprocess the 5' RACE reads, holding one entry per CDR3 protein. The sample holds approximately 800,000 distinct CDR3 sequences, 35% to 40% seen once. Input material: blood. All receptors derive from a man aged 18 to 30 in good health. Both conserved end residues are part of each CDR3. A D gene is named only where the DNA matches it firmly. Clone size appears in some rows only: once, few, many, or a class for an expanded clone.

d_call: -; v_call: TRBV29-1; j_call: TRBJ1-1; clone_size: -; cdr3_length: 15; cdr3_aa: CSVLEGFGMNTEAFF; cdr3_nt: TGCAGCGTTTTGGAGGGGTTCGGTATGAATACTGAAGCTTTCTTT
d_call: -; v_call: TRBV5-1; j_call: TRBJ2-5; clone_size: -; cdr3_length: 15; cdr3_aa: CASSLEAARRETQYF; cdr3_nt: TGCGCCAGCAGCTTGGAGGCGGCACGCCGAGAGACCCAGTACTTC
d_call: -; v_call: TRBV9; j_call: TRBJ2-1; clone_size: few; cdr3_length: 19; cdr3_aa: CASSPQPLRGLYSYNEQFF; cdr3_nt: TGTGCCAGCAGCCCCCAGCCCCTGCGGGGCCTATACTCCTACAATGAGCAGTTCTTC
d_call: TRBD2; v_call: TRBV5-1; j_call: TRBJ2-7; clone_size: -; cdr3_length: 16; cdr3_aa: CASSSGLAGAYYEQYF; cdr3_nt: TGCGCCAGCAGCTCCGGACTAGCGGGGGCATACTACGAGCAGTACTTC
d_call: TRBD2; v_call: TRBV19; j_call: TRBJ2-3; clone_size: few; cdr3_length: 16; cdr3_aa: CASSPGGQKILDTQYF; cdr3_nt: TGTGCCAGTAGTCCGGGGGGGCAAAAGATTCTGGATACGCAGTATTTT
d_call: -; v_call: TRBV12-3/TRBV12-4; j_call: TRBJ1-2; clone_size: many; cdr3_length: 14; cdr3_aa: CASSLGSGVGGYTF; cdr3_nt: TGTGCCAGCAGTTTAGGGTCGGGGGTAGGTGGCTACACCTTC
d_call: TRBD1; v_call: TRBV6-5; j_call: TRBJ1-4; clone_size: -; cdr3_length: 15; cdr3_aa: CASRETGRENEKLFF; cdr3_nt: TGTGCCAGCAGGGAGACAGGGAGGGAGAATGAAAAACTGTTTTTT
d_call: -; v_call: TRBV10-3; j_call: TRBJ2-3; clone_size: many; cdr3_length: 16; cdr3_aa: CAISARGGGITDTQYF; cdr3_nt: TGTGCCATCAGTGCCCGGGGAGGGGGTATCACAGATACGCAGTATTTT
d_call: TRBD1; v_call: TRBV6-5; j_call: TRBJ2-7; clone_size: many; cdr3_length: 14; cdr3_aa: CASIDRERAYEQYF; cdr3_nt: TGTGCCAGCATCGACAGGGAGAGAGCCTACGAGCAGTACTTC
d_call: -; v_call: TRBV6-1; j_call: TRBJ2-7; clone_size: few; cdr3_length: 15; cdr3_aa: CASSGGEFSRYEQYF; cdr3_nt: TGTGCCAGCAGTGGAGGGGAGTTCAGCCGCTACGAGCAGTACTTC
d_call: -; v_call: TRBV4-3; j_call: TRBJ2-7; clone_size: many; cdr3_length: 11; cdr3_aa: CATGNRYEQYF; cdr3_nt: TGCGCCACCGGAAACCGCTACGAGCAGTACTTC
d_call: TRBD1; v_call: TRBV5-8; j_call: TRBJ2-3; clone_size: -; cdr3_length: 15; cdr3_aa: CASSLEGTDTDTQYF; cdr3_nt: TGTGCCAGCAGCCTGGAAGGGACAGACACAGATACGCAGTATTTT
d_call: -; v_call: TRBV6-1; j_call: TRBJ1-2; clone_size: -; cdr3_length: 15; cdr3_aa: CASSEWSAGTYGYTF; cdr3_nt: TGTGCCAGCAGTGAATGGAGTGCGGGGACCTATGGCTACACCTTC
d_call: -; v_call: TRBV11-2; j_call: TRBJ1-2; clone_size: many; cdr3_length: 13; cdr3_aa: CASSFGHNYGYTF; cdr3_nt: TGTGCCAGCAGCTTCGGTCATAACTATGGCTACACCTTC
d_call: -; v_call: TRBV29-1; j_call: TRBJ2-3; clone_size: -; cdr3_length: 13; cdr3_aa: CSVRAGLTDTQYF; cdr3_nt: TGCAGCGTTAGGGCAGGGTTAACAGATACGCAGTATTTT
d_call: TRBD2; v_call: TRBV7-2; j_call: TRBJ2-1; clone_size: -; cdr3_length: 15; cdr3_aa: CASSLELAGDNEQFF; cdr3_nt: TGTGCCAGCAGCTTAGAGCTAGCGGGGGACAATGAGCAGTTCTTC
d_call: TRBD1; v_call: TRBV20-1; j_call: TRBJ1-5; clone_size: -; cdr3_length: 14; cdr3_aa: CSARAGGSNQPQHF; cdr3_nt: TGCAGTGCTAGAGCAGGGGGTAGCAATCAGCCCCAGCATTTT
d_call: TRBD1; v_call: TRBV15; j_call: TRBJ1-2; clone_size: -; cdr3_length: 17; cdr3_aa: CATNSPGQGALNYGYTF; cdr3_nt: TGTGCCACCAACAGTCCTGGACAGGGGGCCCTGAACTATGGCTACACCTTC
d_call: TRBD1; v_call: TRBV6-2/TRBV6-3; j_call: TRBJ1-4; clone_size: few; cdr3_length: 15; cdr3_aa: CASSSGGGTNEKLFF; cdr3_nt: TGTGCCAGCAGTTCAGGGGGCGGAACTAATGAAAAACTGTTTTTT
d_call: TRBD2; v_call: TRBV5-1; j_call: TRBJ2-3; clone_size: -; cdr3_length: 15; cdr3_aa: CASETGTSVPDTQYF; cdr3_nt: TGCGCCAGCGAAACCGGGACTAGCGTTCCAGATACGCAGTATTTT
d_call: TRBD1; v_call: TRBV6-2/TRBV6-3; j_call: TRBJ1-1; clone_size: -; cdr3_length: 14; cdr3_aa: CASSYRDRATEAYF; cdr3_nt: TGTGCCAGCAGTTATCGGGACAGGGCAACTGAAGCTTACTTT
d_call: -; v_call: TRBV7-2; j_call: TRBJ1-2; clone_size: few; cdr3_length: 17; cdr3_aa: CASSLNGAIPSGYGYTF; cdr3_nt: TGTGCCAGCAGCTTAAACGGGGCGATACCCTCGGGGTATGGCTACACCTTC
d_call: -; v_call: TRBV4-3; j_call: TRBJ2-7; clone_size: few; cdr3_length: 14; cdr3_aa: CASSHRWGHYEQYF; cdr3_nt: TGCGCCAGCAGCCACAGATGGGGTCACTACGAGCAGTACTTC
d_call: TRBD1; v_call: TRBV4-3; j_call: TRBJ2-3; clone_size: few; cdr3_length: 16; cdr3_aa: CASSHTGQGKKDTQYF; cdr3_nt: TGCGCCAGCAGCCATACCGGACAGGGAAAGAAAGATACGCAGTATTTT
d_call: -; v_call: TRBV7-2; j_call: TRBJ1-4; clone_size: -; cdr3_length: 16; cdr3_aa: CASSLAPGRTNEKLFF; cdr3_nt: TGTGCCAGCAGCTTAGCCCCAGGGCGAACTAATGAAAAACTGTTTTTT
d_call: -; v_call: TRBV20-1; j_call: TRBJ1-4; clone_size: -; cdr3_length: 13; cdr3_aa: CSARDRANEKLFF; cdr3_nt: TGCAGTGCTAGAGATCGGGCTAATGAAAAACTGTTTTTT
d_call: -; v_call: TRBV7-2; j_call: TRBJ2-5; clone_size: many; cdr3_length: 15; cdr3_aa: CASSLAGGSQETQYF; cdr3_nt: TGTGCCAGCAGCTTAGCGGGGGGTTCCCAAGAGACCCAGTACTTC
d_call: -; v_call: TRBV6-2/TRBV6-3; j_call: TRBJ1-2; clone_size: few; cdr3_length: 14; cdr3_aa: CASSQEGDNYGYTF; cdr3_nt: TGTGCCAGCAGCCAGGAGGGTGATAACTATGGCTACACCTTC
d_call: -; v_call: TRBV6-6; j_call: TRBJ1-2; clone_size: -; cdr3_length: 13; cdr3_aa: CASSDSAGSGYTF; cdr3_nt: TGTGCCAGCAGTGACTCGGCGGGGAGCGGCTACACCTTC